This TCR beta chain appears in the sequencing data of a study of T cells after yellow fever vaccination (dated by TCRdb to about 2019). Background on the whole study: The SMART-Seq v4 Ultra Low Input RNA kit was used to prepare libraries from fractions with low cell numbers. To track T-cell clones before and after primary and booster YFV17D yellow fever vaccination, bulk TCR alpha and beta repertoires were sequenced longitudinally. Two healthy male donors, one aged 18 to 30 and one aged 30 to 40 years, made up the cohort. Blood was drawn at multiple timepoints before and after primary and secondary immunization, with bulk PBMC replicates and cell subsets isolated.

The CDR3 contains 14 residues, cysteine and phenylalanine counted. Only the CDR3 region is kept as DNA, spanning 42 bases read in frame from base 1. CDR1 SGHTA and CDR2 FQGTGA were looked up in the germline V gene. V lost 4 bases and J lost 4 bases, and the count of bases not matched to a germline gene is 1. TCR cDNA was made using 5'RACE template switching, a step that added a universal primer site and unique molecular identifiers. Priming of cDNA synthesis was performed from both the TCR alpha and TCR beta constant segments. Two PCR steps were used to amplify libraries, with sample barcodes and sequencing adapters being added in the second step. Sequencing of the libraries was done on either Illumina HiSeq 2500 (2x100 bp) or NovaSeq (2x150 bp). Concerning the study's data processing: Demultiplexing of reads and collapsing into UMI consensus sequences were performed with MIGEC, and V(D)J alignment was carried out with MiXCR. Vaccine-responding clonotypes were identified with edgeR using replicate PBMC samples, with FDR below 0.01 and a log2 fold change above 5 up to day 15 being required. CD4 or CD8 identity was assigned to each bulk clonotype according to whether the clonotype was present at higher abundance in the sequenced CD4 repertoire or the sequenced CD8 repertoire. Using fastp trimming at Q25 and MiXCR clonotype assembly, TCRdb reanalyzed the public sequencing data and kept in-frame beta chains. Every distinct CDR3 protein forms one entry, paired with its most common genes and DNA. V and J calls and clone size were set by TCRdb, not the authors. The table for this sample lists approximately 510,000 distinct CDR3 sequences; around a fifth of them were counted only once. Of the sample, less than 20% is held by the ten largest clones.

This specimen's treatment or condition label, interpreted: live attenuated yellow fever vaccine strain. At each blood-draw timepoint, two biological replicates of bulk PBMCs were collected. A standard Ficoll-Paque protocol was used to isolate PBMCs from peripheral blood. TriZol was used to extract RNA from bulk PBMCs, from CD4 and CD8 fractions, and from dextramer-positive and dextramer-negative fractions. Here is what the overall study found, with its caveats: Most clones expanded after primary vaccination were re-detected after the booster (around 96% of CD4 and approximately 85% of CD8), suggesting broad memory maintenance. Computational filtering was required because FACS-sorted repertoires could contain abundant contaminating clonotypes from the bulk population. Only a couple of donors were included in the study, so the extent to which the findings can be generalized is limited. The secondary T-cell response was found to be weaker but faster than the primary response, with a peak reached on day 5 rather than on day 15. A small fraction of clonotypes appeared in both the CD4 and CD8 compartments, likely as a result of convergent recombination.

This clonotype was seen repeatedly, ten times or more. Its antigen is still unknown. Per-base quality was not reported, and no clone a single base away is much larger than it. The input for sequencing was PBMCs, taken approximately 22 days after the first yellow fever vaccination. The TCR was taken from a man younger than 35 who received the YFV17D yellow fever vaccine. Recombination connected TRBV7-3 to TRBJ2-1, with 10 middle bases fitting TRBD2. CDR3 reads: CASSSTSGYNEQFF. The sequence in DNA is TGTGCCAGCAGCTCGACTAGCGGGTACAATGAGCAGTTCTTC.